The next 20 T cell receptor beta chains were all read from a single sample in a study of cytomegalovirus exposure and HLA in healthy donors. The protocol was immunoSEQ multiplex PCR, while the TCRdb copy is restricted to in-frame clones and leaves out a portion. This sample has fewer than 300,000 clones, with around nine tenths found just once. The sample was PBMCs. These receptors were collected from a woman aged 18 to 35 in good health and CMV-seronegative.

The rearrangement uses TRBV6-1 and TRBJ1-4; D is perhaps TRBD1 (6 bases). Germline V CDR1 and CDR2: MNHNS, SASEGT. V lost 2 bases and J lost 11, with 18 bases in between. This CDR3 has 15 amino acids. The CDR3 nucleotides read TGTGCCAGCAGTGAATGGACGCAGGGGAGTACGAAACTGTTTTTT. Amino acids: CASSEWTQGSTKLFF.

This CDR3 is CASGTGLAGARAKNIQYF. In DNA form, the CDR3 reads TGTGCCAGCGGGACCGGACTAGCGGGAGCACGGGCCAAAAACATTCAGTACTTC. The chain links TRBV28 to TRBJ2-4; 13 bases line up with TRBD2. The junction had 11 bases not matched to a gene; V was cut back by 8 bases and J by 1 base. CDR3 length: 18 residues. Germline assignment: CDR1 MDHEN and CDR2 SYDVKM.

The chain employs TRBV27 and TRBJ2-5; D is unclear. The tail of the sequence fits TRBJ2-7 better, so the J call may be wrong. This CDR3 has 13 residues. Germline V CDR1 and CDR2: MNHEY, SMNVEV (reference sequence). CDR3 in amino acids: CASSLTATYEQYF. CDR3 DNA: TGTGCCAGCAGTTTAACAGCCACCTACGAGCAGTACTTC.

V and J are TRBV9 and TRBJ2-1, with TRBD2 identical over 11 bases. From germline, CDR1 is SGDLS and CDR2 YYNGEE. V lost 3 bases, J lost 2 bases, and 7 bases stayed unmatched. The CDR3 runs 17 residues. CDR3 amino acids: CASSGPIAGGPYNEQFF. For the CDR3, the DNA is TGTGCCAGCAGCGGACCGATAGCGGGAGGGCCCTACAATGAGCAGTTCTTC.

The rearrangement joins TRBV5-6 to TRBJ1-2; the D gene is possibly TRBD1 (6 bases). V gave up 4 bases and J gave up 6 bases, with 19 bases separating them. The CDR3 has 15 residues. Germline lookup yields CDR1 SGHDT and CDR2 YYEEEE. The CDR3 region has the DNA TGTGCCAGCAGCCCCGAGGGGGGGCGCGTGAATGGCTACACCTTC. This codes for CASSPEGGRVNGYTF.

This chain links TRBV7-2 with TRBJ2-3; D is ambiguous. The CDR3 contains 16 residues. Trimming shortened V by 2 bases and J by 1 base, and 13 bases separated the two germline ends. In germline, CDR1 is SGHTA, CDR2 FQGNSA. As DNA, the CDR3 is TGTGCCAGCAGCTTATCGGCGCGGAGACGCACAGATACGCAGTATTTT. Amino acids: CASSLSARRRTDTQYF.

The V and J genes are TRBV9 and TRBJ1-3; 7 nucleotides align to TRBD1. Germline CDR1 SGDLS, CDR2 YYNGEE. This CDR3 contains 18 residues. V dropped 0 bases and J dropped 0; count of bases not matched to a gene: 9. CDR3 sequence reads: CASSVEPGQESSGNTIYF. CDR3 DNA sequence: TGTGCCAGCAGCGTAGAGCCCGGACAGGAAAGCTCTGGAAACACCATATATTTT.

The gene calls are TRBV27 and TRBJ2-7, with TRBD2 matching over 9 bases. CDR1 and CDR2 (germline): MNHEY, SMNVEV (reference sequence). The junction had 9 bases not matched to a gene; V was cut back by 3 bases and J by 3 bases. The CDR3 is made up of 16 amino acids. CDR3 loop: CASSFFGASGIYEQYF. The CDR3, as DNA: TGTGCCAGCAGTTTCTTTGGGGCTAGCGGGATCTACGAGCAGTACTTC.

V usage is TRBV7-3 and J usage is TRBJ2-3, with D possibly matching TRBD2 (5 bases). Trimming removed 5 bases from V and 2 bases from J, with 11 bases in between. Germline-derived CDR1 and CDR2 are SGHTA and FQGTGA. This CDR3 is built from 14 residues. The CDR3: CASSRRGDTDTQYF. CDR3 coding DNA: TGTGCCAGCAGCCGTCGGGGTGACACAGATACGCAGTATTTT. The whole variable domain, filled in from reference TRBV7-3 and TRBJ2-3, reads GAGVSQTPSNKVTEKGKYVELRCDPISGHTALYWYRQSLGQGPEFLIYFQGTGAADDSGLPNDRFFAVRPEGSVSTLKIQRTERGDSAVYLCASSRRGDTDTQYFGPGTRLTVL.

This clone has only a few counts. CDR3 DNA sequence: TGTGCCAGCAGCTTAACCGGGACAGCCTCCTACGAGCAGTACTTC. Its translation: CASSLTGTASYEQYF. V gene TRBV5-4 combines with J gene TRBJ2-7; TRBD1 aligns across 7 bases. This CDR3 has 15 amino acids. Germline V CDR1 and CDR2: SGHNT, YYREEE (reference sequence). V lost 2 bases and J lost 0; bases outside the gene matches: 5.

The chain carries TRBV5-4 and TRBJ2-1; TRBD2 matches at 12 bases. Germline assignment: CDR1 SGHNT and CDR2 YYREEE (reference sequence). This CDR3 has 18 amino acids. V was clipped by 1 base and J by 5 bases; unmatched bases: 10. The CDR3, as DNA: TGTGCCAGCAGCTTGATGCGGACTAGCGGGGAGAGGAACAATGAGCAGTTCTTC. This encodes CASSLMRTSGERNNEQFF.

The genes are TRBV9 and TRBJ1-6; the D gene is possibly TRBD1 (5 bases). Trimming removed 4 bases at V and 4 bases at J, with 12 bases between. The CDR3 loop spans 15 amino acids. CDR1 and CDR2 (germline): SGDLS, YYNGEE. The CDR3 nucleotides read TGTGCCAGCAGCTTTACGGGGGGGTATAATTCACCCCTCCACTTT. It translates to CASSFTGGYNSPLHF. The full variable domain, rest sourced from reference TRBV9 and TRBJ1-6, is DSGVTQTPKHLITATGQRVTLRCSPRSGDLSVYWYQQSLDQGLQFLIQYYNGEERAKGNILERFSAQQFPDLHSELNLSSLELGDSALYFCASSFTGGYNSPLHFGNGTRLTVT.

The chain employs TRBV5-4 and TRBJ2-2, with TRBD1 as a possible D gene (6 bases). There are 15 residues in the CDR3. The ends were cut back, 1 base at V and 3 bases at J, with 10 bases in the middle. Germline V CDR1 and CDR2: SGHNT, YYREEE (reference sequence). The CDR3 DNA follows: TGTGCCAGCAGCTTGACAGGGCGGGACACCGGGGAGCTGTTTTTT. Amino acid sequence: CASSLTGRDTGELFF.

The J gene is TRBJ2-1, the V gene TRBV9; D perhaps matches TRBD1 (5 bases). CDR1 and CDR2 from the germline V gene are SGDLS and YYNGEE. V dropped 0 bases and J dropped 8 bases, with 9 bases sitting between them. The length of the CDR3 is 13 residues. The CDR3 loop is CASSVAARDEQFF. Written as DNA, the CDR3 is TGTGCCAGCAGCGTAGCGGCCAGGGATGAGCAGTTCTTC.

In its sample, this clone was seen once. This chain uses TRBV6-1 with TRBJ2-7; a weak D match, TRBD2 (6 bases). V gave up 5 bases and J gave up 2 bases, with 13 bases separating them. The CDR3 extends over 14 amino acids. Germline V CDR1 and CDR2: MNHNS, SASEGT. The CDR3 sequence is CASSSLAHAYEQYF. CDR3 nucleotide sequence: TGTGCCAGCAGTTCTCTAGCGCACGCCTACGAGCAGTACTTC.

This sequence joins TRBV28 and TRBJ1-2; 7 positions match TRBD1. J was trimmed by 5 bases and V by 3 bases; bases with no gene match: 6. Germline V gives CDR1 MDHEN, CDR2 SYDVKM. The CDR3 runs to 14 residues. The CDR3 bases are TGTGCCAGCAGTTTTGCCAGGGGGTATTATGGCTACACCTTC. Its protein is CASSFARGYYGYTF.

The CDR3 here is CASSLEQGSSNQPQHF. In DNA, the CDR3 is TGTGCCAGCAGTTTAGAACAGGGGTCCAGCAATCAGCCCCAGCATTTT. The rearrangement links TRBV28 to TRBJ1-5; 7 bases map to TRBD1. Unmatched junction bases numbered 5, after V lost 2 bases and J lost 1 base. Germline V CDR1 and CDR2: MDHEN, SYDVKM. The CDR3 contains 16 residues. Looking up the rest from reference TRBV28 and TRBJ1-5 gives the full variable domain: DVKVTQSSRYLVKRTGEKVFLECVQDMDHENMFWYRQDPGLGLRLIYFSYDVKMKEKGDIPEGYSVSREKKERFSLILESASTNQTSMYLCASSLEQGSSNQPQHFGDGTRLSIL.

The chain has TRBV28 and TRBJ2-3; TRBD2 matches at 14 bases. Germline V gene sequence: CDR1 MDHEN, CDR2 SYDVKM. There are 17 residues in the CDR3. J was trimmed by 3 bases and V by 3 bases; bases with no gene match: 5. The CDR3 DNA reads TGTGCCAGCAGTTTGGTGACTAGCGGGAGGGTTACAGATACGCAGTATTTT. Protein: CASSLVTSGRVTDTQYF.

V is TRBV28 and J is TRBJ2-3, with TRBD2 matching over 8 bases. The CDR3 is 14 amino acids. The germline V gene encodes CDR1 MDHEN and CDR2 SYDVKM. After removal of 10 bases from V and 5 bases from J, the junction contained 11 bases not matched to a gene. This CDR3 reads CATESGGAIDTQYF. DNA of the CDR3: TGTGCCACCGAGTCGGGGGGGGCCATAGATACGCAGTATTTT. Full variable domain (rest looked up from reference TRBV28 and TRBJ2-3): DVKVTQSSRYLVKRTGEKVFLECVQDMDHENMFWYRQDPGLGLRLIYFSYDVKMKEKGDIPEGYSVSREKKERFSLILESASTNQTSMYLCATESGGAIDTQYFGPGTRLTVL.

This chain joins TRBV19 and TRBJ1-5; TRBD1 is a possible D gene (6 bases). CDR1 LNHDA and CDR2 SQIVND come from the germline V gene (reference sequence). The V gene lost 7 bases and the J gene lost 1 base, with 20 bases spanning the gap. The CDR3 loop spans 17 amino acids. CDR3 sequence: CASTILTGPGSNQPQHF. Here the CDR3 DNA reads TGTGCCAGTACCATTTTGACAGGACCTGGAAGCAATCAGCCCCAGCATTTT.